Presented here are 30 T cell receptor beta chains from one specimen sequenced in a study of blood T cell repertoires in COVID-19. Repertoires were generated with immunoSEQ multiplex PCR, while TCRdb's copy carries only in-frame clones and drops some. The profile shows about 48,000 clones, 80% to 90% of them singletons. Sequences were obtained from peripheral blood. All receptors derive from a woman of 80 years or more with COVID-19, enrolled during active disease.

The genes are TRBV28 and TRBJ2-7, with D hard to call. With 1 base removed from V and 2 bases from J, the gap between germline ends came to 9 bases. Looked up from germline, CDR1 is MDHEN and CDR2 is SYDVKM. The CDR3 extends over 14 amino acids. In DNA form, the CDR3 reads TGTGCCAGCAGTTTATCCCGGGTTCCCTACGAGCAGTACTTC. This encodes CASSLSRVPYEQYF.

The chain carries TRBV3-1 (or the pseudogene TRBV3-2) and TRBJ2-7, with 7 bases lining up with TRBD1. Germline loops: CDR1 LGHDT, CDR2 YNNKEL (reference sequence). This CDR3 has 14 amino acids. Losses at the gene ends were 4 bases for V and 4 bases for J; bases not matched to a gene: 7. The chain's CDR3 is CASSPRDRAYEQYF. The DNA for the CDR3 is TGTGCCAGCAGCCCCCGGGACAGAGCGTACGAGCAGTACTTC.

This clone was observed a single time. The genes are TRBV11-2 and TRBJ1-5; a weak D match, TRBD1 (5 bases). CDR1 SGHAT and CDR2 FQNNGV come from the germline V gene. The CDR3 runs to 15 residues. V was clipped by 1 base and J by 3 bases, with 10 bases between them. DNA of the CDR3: TGTGCCAGCAGCTTAGGGGAGGGGCCCAATCAGCCCCAGCATTTT. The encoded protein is CASSLGEGPNQPQHF.

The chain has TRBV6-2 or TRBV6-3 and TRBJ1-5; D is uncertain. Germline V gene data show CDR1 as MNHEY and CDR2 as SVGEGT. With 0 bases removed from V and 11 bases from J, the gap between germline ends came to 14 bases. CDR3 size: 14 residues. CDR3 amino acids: CASSYSGRSRTQHF. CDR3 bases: TGTGCCAGCAGTTACTCAGGCCGCTCCAGGACCCAGCATTTT.

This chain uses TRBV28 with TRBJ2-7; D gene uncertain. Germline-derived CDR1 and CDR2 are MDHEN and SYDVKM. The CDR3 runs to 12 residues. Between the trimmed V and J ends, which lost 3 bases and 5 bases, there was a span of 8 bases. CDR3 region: CASSLYPHEQYF. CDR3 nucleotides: TGTGCCAGCAGTTTGTATCCCCACGAGCAGTACTTC.

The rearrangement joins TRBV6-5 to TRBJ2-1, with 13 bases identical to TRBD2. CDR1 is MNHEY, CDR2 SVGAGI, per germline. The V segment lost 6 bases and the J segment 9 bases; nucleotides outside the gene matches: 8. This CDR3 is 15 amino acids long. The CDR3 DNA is TGTGCCAGCAGCGTAGGACTAGCGGGAGCCGGTGAGCAGTTCTTC. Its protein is CASSVGLAGAGEQFF.

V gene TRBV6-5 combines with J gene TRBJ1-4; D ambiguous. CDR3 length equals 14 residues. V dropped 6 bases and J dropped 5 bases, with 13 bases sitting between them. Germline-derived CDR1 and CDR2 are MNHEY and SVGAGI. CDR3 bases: TGTGCCAGCAGGGGCTCCCCGGGAAATGAAAAACTGTTTTTT. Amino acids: CASRGSPGNEKLFF.

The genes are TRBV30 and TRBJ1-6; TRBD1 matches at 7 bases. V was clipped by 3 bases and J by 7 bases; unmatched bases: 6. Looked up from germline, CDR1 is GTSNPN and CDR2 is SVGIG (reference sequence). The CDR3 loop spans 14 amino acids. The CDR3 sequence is CAWSRDRVNSPLHF. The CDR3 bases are TGTGCCTGGAGCCGCGACAGGGTGAATTCACCCCTCCACTTT.

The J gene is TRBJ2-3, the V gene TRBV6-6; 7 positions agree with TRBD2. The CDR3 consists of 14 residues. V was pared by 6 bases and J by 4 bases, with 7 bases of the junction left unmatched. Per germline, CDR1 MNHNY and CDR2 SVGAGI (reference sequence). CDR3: CASSFPGLPDTQYF. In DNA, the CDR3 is TGTGCCAGCAGCTTCCCGGGACTACCAGATACGCAGTATTTT.

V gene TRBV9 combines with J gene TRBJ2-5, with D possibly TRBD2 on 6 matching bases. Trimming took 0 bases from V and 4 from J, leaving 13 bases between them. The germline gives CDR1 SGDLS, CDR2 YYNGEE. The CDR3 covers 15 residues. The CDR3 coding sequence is TGTGCCAGCAGCGTAGGCCCTAGCGTGGGAGAGACCCAGTACTTC. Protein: CASSVGPSVGETQYF.

CDR3 amino acids: CSSWTGADGYTF. The CDR3 bases are TGCAGCTCGTGGACAGGGGCTGATGGCTACACCTTC. J is TRBJ1-2 and V is TRBV29-1; 9 nucleotides agree with TRBD1. Germline CDR1 reads SQVTM; CDR2 reads ANQGSEA. The CDR3 length is 12 residues. Unmatched junction bases numbered 7, after V lost 8 bases and J lost 6 bases.

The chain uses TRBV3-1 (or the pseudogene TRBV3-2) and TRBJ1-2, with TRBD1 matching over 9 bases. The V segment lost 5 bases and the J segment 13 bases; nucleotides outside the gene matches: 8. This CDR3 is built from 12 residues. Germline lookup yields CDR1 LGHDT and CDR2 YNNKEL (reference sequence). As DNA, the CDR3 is TGTGCCAGCAGCTCCGGGACAGGGAGGTTCACCTTC. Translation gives CASSSGTGRFTF.

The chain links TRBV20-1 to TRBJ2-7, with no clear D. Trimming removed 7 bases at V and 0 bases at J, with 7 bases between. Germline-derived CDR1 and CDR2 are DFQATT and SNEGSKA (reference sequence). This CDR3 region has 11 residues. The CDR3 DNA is TGCAGTGTCAAGAGCTCCTACGAGCAGTACTTC. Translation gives CSVKSSYEQYF.

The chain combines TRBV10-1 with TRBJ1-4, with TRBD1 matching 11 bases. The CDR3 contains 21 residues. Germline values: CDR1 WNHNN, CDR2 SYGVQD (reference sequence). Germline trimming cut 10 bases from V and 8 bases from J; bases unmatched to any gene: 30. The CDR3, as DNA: TGCGCCACCGTCGGGGGGAAAAGAACACCGGGGACAGGGGGTTCTTTCGAAAAACTGTTTTTT. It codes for CATVGGKRTPGTGGSFEKLFF.

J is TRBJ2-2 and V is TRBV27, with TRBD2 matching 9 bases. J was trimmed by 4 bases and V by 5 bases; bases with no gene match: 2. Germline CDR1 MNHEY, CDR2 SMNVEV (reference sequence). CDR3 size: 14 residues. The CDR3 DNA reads TGTGCCAGCAGTCTTAGCGGGAGCACCGGGGAGCTGTTTTTT. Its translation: CASSLSGSTGELFF.

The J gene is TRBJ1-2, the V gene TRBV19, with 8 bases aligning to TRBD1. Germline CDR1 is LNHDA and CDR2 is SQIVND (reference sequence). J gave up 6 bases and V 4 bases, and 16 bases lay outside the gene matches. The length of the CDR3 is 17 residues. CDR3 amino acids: CASSKRTPGRQGHGYTF. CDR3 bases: TGTGCCAGTAGTAAGAGAACCCCAGGAAGACAGGGGCATGGCTACACCTTC.

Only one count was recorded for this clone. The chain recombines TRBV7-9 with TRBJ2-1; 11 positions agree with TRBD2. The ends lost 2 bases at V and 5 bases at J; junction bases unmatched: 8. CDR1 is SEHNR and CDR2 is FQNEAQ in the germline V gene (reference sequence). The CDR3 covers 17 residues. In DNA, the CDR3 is TGTGCCAGCAGCTTACAAGGGACTAGCGGAGGCCACAATGAGCAGTTCTTC. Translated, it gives CASSLQGTSGGHNEQFF.

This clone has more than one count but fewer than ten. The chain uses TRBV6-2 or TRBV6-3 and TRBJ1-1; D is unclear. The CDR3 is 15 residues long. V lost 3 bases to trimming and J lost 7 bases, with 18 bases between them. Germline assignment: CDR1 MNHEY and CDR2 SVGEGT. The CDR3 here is CASSYRASGSGEAFF. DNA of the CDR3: TGTGCCAGCAGTTATCGGGCTTCGGGATCTGGTGAAGCTTTCTTT.

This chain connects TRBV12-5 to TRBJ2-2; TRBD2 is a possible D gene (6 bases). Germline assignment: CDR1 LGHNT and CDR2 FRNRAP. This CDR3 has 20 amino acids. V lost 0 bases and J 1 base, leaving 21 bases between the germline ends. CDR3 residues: CASGLVPSSAQTENTGELFF. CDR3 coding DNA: TGTGCTAGTGGTTTGGTACCGTCTAGCGCCCAAACCGAGAACACCGGGGAGCTGTTTTTT.

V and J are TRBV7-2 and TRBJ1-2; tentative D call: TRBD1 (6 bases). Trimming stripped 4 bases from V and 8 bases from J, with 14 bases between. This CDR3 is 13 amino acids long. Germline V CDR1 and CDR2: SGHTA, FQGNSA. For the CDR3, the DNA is TGTGCCAGCAGCTCCCGGGGGGCTCGAGGCTACACCTTC. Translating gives CASSSRGARGYTF.

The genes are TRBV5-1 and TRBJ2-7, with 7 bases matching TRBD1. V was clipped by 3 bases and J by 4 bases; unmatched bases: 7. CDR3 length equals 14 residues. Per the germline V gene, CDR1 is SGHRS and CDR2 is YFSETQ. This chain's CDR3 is CASSSTGIGYEQYF. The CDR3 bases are TGCGCCAGCAGCTCGACAGGGATCGGGTACGAGCAGTACTTC. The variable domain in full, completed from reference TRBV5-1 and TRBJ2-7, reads KAGVTQTPRYLIKTRGQQVTLSCSPISGHRSVSWYQQTPGQGLQFLFEYFSETQRNKGNFPGRFSGRQFSNSRSEMNVSTLELGDSALYLCASSSTGIGYEQYFGPGTRLTVT.

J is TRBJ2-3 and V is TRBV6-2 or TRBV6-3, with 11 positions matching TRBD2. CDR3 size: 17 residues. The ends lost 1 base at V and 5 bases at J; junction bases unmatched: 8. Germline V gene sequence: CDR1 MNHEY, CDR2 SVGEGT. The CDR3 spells CASSYLPSGGPRDTQYF. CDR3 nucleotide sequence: TGTGCCAGCAGTTACTTGCCTAGCGGGGGGCCAAGAGATACGCAGTATTTT.

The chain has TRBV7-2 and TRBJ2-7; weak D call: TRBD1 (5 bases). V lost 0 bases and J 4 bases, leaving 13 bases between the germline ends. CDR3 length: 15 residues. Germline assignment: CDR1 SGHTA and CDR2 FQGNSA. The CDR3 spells CASSLAMATAYEQYF. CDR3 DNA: TGTGCCAGCAGCTTAGCGATGGCGACAGCATACGAGCAGTACTTC.

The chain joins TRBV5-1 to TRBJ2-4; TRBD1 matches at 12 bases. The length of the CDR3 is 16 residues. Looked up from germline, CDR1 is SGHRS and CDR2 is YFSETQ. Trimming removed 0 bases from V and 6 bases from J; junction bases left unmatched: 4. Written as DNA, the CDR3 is TGCGCCAGCAGCTTGGAGGGACAGGGGGCGCGAAACATTCAGTACTTC. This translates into CASSLEGQGARNIQYF. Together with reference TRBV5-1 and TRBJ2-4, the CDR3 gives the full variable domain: KAGVTQTPRYLIKTRGQQVTLSCSPISGHRSVSWYQQTPGQGLQFLFEYFSETQRNKGNFPGRFSGRQFSNSRSEMNVSTLELGDSALYLCASSLEGQGARNIQYFGAGTRLSVL.

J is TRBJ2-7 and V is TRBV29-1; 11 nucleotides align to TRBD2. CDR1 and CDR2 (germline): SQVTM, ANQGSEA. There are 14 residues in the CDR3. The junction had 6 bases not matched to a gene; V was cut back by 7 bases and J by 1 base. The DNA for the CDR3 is TGCAGCGCCCAGCTAGCGGGAGGTTCCTACGAGCAGTACTTC. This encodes CSAQLAGGSYEQYF.

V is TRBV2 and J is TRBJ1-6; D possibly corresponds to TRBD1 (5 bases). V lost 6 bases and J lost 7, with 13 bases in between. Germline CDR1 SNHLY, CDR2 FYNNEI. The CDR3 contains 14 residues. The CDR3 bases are TGTGCCAGCAGATCCCGGGAGGGGAATTCACCCCTCCACTTT. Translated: CASRSREGNSPLHF. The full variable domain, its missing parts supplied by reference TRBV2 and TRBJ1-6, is EPEVTQTPSHQVTQMGQEVILRCVPISNHLYFYWYRQILGQKVEFLVSFYNNEISEKSEIFDDQFSVERPDGSNFTLKIRSTKLEDSAMYFCASRSREGNSPLHFGNGTRLTVT.

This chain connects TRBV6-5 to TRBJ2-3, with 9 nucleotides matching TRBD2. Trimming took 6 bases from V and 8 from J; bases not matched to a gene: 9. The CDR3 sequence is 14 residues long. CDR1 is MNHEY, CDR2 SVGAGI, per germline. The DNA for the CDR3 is TGTGCCAGCAGATTTAGCGGGGGCACCGGTACGCAGTATTTT. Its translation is CASRFSGGTGTQYF.

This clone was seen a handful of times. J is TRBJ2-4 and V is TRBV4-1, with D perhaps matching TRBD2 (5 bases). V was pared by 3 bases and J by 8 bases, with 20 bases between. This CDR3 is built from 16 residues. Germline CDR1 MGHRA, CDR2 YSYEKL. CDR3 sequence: CASSQDPRGSGYIQYF. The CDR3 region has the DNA TGCGCCAGCAGCCAGGACCCTCGAGGAAGCGGATACATTCAGTACTTC.

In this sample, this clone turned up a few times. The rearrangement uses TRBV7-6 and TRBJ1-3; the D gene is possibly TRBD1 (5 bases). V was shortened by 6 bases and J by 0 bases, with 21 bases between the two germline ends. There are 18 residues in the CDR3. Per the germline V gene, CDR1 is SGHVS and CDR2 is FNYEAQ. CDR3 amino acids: CASSSSRRGRSSGNTIYF. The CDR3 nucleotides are TGTGCCAGCAGTTCATCTCGGAGGGGACGAAGCTCTGGAAACACCATATATTTT.

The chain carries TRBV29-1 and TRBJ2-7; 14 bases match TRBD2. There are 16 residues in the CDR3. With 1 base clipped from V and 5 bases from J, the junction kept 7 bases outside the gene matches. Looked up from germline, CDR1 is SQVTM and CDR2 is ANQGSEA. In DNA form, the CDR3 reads TGCAGCGTTGAAGGGGGGGGACTAGCGGGAGTACACGAGCAGTACTTC. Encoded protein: CSVEGGGLAGVHEQYF.